Described below is a single TCR beta chain sequence and its context. Antigen unknown. The sample originates from a study of cytomegalovirus exposure and HLA in healthy donors. In the study overall: A prior analysis found about 110 million unique TCR beta sequences from around 190 million T cells.

Study-level findings and limits: On later analysis, the bulk of CMV-associated TCR beta chains appeared to be HLA-restricted. In a later analysis, donors in an Asian-associated ancestry cluster reportedly had fewer N-insertions in productive TCRs than the cohort mean. When presence/absence was analysed, sequencing depth was taken to be roughly uniform across donors.

PCR was performed using 60 Vbeta and 13 Jbeta primers. Measured with immunoSEQ multiplex PCR; TCRdb has only the in-frame clones, and not every one. This sample's table reports 150,000 or so clones. V was trimmed by 0 bases and J by 2 bases, leaving 13 bases between them. Germline loops: CDR1 SGHRS, CDR2 YFSETQ. This CDR3 comprises 16 residues. The chain joins TRBV5-1 to TRBJ2-3, with D possibly TRBD2 on 5 matching bases. Material for sequencing was PBMCs. This receptor was taken from a woman aged 18-35 years in good health and CMV-seronegative. CDR3 DNA sequence: TGCGCCAGCAGCTTGGGGTCGAGGGCCATCACAGATACGCAGTATTTT. As protein: CASSLGSRAITDTQYF.